This T cell receptor beta chain was obtained from a study of blood T cell repertoires in COVID-19. The CDR3 contains 16 residues. Germline lookup yields CDR1 MNHEY and CDR2 SMNVEV (reference sequence). Losses at the gene ends were 6 bases for V and 1 base for J; bases not matched to a gene: 8. This table comes from immunoSEQ multiplex PCR, and its TCRdb copy is limited to in-frame clones, with some not included. The sample shows 95,000 to 150,000 clones, about 77% of them seen only once. The sequenced sample consisted of peripheral blood. The receptor was derived from a human donor in a cohort sampled during active COVID-19. The V and J genes are TRBV27 and TRBJ2-3, with 9 bases fitting TRBD1. CDR3 sequence: CASRPGTGLRTDTQYF. CDR3 in DNA: TGTGCCAGCAGGCCCGGGACAGGGCTTCGCACAGATACGCAGTATTTT.